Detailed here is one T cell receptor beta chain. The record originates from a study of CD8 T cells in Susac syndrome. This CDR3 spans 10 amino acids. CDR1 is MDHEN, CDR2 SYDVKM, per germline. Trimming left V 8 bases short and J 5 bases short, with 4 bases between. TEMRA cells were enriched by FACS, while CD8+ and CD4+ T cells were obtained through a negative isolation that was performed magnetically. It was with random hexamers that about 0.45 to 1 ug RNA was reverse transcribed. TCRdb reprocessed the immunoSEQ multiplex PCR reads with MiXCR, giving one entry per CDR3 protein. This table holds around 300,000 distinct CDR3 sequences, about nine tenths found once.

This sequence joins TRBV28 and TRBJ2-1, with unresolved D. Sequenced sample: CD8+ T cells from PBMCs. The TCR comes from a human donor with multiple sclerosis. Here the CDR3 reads CASADNEQFF. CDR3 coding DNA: TGTGCCAGCGCAGACAATGAGCAGTTCTTC.